Listed below are T cell receptor beta chains from one sample, sequenced in a study of CD8 T cells in Susac syndrome. MiXCR was run by TCRdb on the immunoSEQ multiplex PCR reads, yielding one entry per CDR3 protein. This table holds some 150,000 distinct CDR3 sequences, approximately 95% found once. Input material: CD4+ T cells from PBMCs. The receptor set was obtained from a human donor with Susac syndrome. Each CDR3 is given with its conserved first and last residue. Each record gives: clone size, V gene, D gene, J gene, CDR3 DNA, CDR3 protein. The D gene is left open where the match is weak. Expanded clones get a size class; other rows say once, few or many, or leave the size out.

clone_size: once; v_call: TRBV20-1; d_call: TRBD2; j_call: TRBJ2-5; cdr3_nt: TGCAGTCCCGGGCGGGGGGCCCAGGGTTTAGGAGAGACCCAGTACTTC; cdr3_aa: CSPGRGAQGLGETQYF
clone_size: .; v_call: TRBV7-6; d_call: .; j_call: TRBJ1-1; cdr3_nt: TGTGCCAGCAGCTTACTGTCGGAGAGCAAAGCTTTCTTT; cdr3_aa: CASSLLSESKAFF
clone_size: .; v_call: TRBV4-1; d_call: .; j_call: TRBJ2-3; cdr3_nt: TGCGCCAGCAGCCAAGTTGGAGAGGGTTCGCAGTATTTT; cdr3_aa: CASSQVGEGSQYF
clone_size: .; v_call: TRBV4-3; d_call: .; j_call: TRBJ1-3; cdr3_nt: TGCGCCAGCAGCCAAGGGAAGGGGCATGGAAACACCATATATTTT; cdr3_aa: CASSQGKGHGNTIYF
clone_size: once; v_call: TRBV25-1; d_call: .; j_call: TRBJ1-4; cdr3_nt: TGTGCCAGCAGTGAAGCGGGGGTACTGTTTTTT; cdr3_aa: CASSEAGVLFF
clone_size: .; v_call: TRBV29-1; d_call: TRBD1; j_call: TRBJ1-1; cdr3_nt: TGCAGCGTTCGACAGGGGCCTGAAGCTTTCTTT; cdr3_aa: CSVRQGPEAFF
clone_size: .; v_call: TRBV7-2; d_call: TRBD2; j_call: TRBJ2-7; cdr3_nt: TGTGCCAGCAGCTTACTTACTAGCGGGGGGGCCGAGCAGTACTTC; cdr3_aa: CASSLLTSGGAEQYF
clone_size: .; v_call: TRBV12-3/TRBV12-4; d_call: TRBD2; j_call: TRBJ2-5; cdr3_nt: TGTGCCAGCAGTTCCCAGACTAGCGGGGGGGAAGAGACCCAGTACTTC; cdr3_aa: CASSSQTSGGEETQYF
clone_size: .; v_call: TRBV24-1; d_call: .; j_call: TRBJ2-2; cdr3_nt: TGTGCCACCAGTGATCCCCGATCGGTCACCGGGGAGCTGTTTTTT; cdr3_aa: CATSDPRSVTGELFF
clone_size: .; v_call: TRBV9; d_call: .; j_call: TRBJ1-1; cdr3_nt: TGTGCCAGCAGCGAGTCAGGTTGGAACACTGAAGCTTTCTTT; cdr3_aa: CASSESGWNTEAFF
clone_size: .; v_call: TRBV5-6; d_call: .; j_call: TRBJ2-7; cdr3_nt: TGTGCCAGCAGCCCAGACAGGGAGGGGGTCTACGAGCAGTACTTC; cdr3_aa: CASSPDREGVYEQYF
clone_size: .; v_call: TRBV14; d_call: .; j_call: TRBJ1-1; cdr3_nt: TGTGCCAGCAGTTTCGGACAGTACACTGAAGCTTTCTTT; cdr3_aa: CASSFGQYTEAFF
clone_size: .; v_call: TRBV27; d_call: .; j_call: TRBJ2-7; cdr3_nt: TGTGCCAGCAGTTATAGGGATTGGCAGTACTTC; cdr3_aa: CASSYRDWQYF
clone_size: .; v_call: TRBV11-2; d_call: TRBD1; j_call: TRBJ2-5; cdr3_nt: TGTGCCAGCAGCTTGGGGGACAGGGCGGGGAAAGAGACCCAGTACTTC; cdr3_aa: CASSLGDRAGKETQYF
clone_size: .; v_call: TRBV23-1; d_call: .; j_call: TRBJ1-6; cdr3_nt: TGCGCCAGCAGTTATCCCCGGGGCTATTCACCCCTCCACTTT; cdr3_aa: CASSYPRGYSPLHF
clone_size: .; v_call: TRBV19; d_call: .; j_call: TRBJ2-2; cdr3_nt: TGTGCCAGTTTAGGTGCCACTAACACCGGGGAGCTGTTTTTT; cdr3_aa: CASLGATNTGELFF
clone_size: .; v_call: TRBV9; d_call: .; j_call: TRBJ1-6; cdr3_nt: TGTGCCAGCAGCGTAAGCCCCGGACCTCATAATTCACCCCTCCACTTT; cdr3_aa: CASSVSPGPHNSPLHF
clone_size: .; v_call: TRBV3-1; d_call: .; j_call: TRBJ1-6; cdr3_nt: TGTGCCAGCAGCCAAGATAAAACCTTCGGAGGGGGGAGAAATTCACCCCTCCACTTT; cdr3_aa: CASSQDKTFGGGRNSPLHF
clone_size: .; v_call: TRBV7-9; d_call: TRBD1; j_call: TRBJ2-7; cdr3_nt: TGTGCCAGCAGCTTCATCCCCGGGACAGGGCACTACGAGCAGTACTTC; cdr3_aa: CASSFIPGTGHYEQYF
clone_size: once; v_call: TRBV29-1; d_call: .; j_call: TRBJ2-1; cdr3_nt: TGCAGCGAACTCGAGGGGGAAGAGCAGTTCTTC; cdr3_aa: CSELEGEEQFF
clone_size: .; v_call: TRBV18; d_call: .; j_call: TRBJ2-3; cdr3_nt: TGTGCCAGCTCCCGGGGTCCCGCTCGCACAGATACGCAGTATTTT; cdr3_aa: CASSRGPARTDTQYF
clone_size: .; v_call: TRBV4-3; d_call: TRBD2; j_call: TRBJ2-3; cdr3_nt: TGCGCCAGCAGCCTATCGACTAGCAGCACAGATACGCAGTATTTT; cdr3_aa: CASSLSTSSTDTQYF
clone_size: .; v_call: TRBV23-1; d_call: .; j_call: TRBJ1-4; cdr3_nt: TGCGCCAGCAGTCAAGAACCTAAGAGTAATGAAAAACTGTTTTTT; cdr3_aa: CASSQEPKSNEKLFF
clone_size: .; v_call: TRBV12-3/TRBV12-4; d_call: TRBD1; j_call: TRBJ1-5; cdr3_nt: TGTGCCAGCAGTTGGACAGGGGTTGCCTATCAGCCCCAGCATTTT; cdr3_aa: CASSWTGVAYQPQHF
clone_size: .; v_call: TRBV29-1; d_call: .; j_call: TRBJ2-1; cdr3_nt: TGCAGCGCAACGCGGGGCAAGGCCACCTACAATGAGCAGTTCTTC; cdr3_aa: CSATRGKATYNEQFF
clone_size: .; v_call: TRBV21-1; d_call: .; j_call: TRBJ1-5; cdr3_nt: TGTGCCAGCAGCAACAATCAGCCCCAGCATTTT; cdr3_aa: CASSNNQPQHF
clone_size: .; v_call: TRBV20-1; d_call: .; j_call: TRBJ1-2; cdr3_nt: TGCAGTGCTAGACACAGGGACTATGGCTACACCTTC; cdr3_aa: CSARHRDYGYTF
clone_size: .; v_call: TRBV3-1; d_call: .; j_call: TRBJ1-6; cdr3_nt: TGTGCCAGCAGCCACCCCGGGCGAGGGTCACCCCTCCACTTT; cdr3_aa: CASSHPGRGSPLHF
clone_size: .; v_call: TRBV20-1; d_call: .; j_call: TRBJ1-5; cdr3_nt: TGCAGTGCTAGAAAGGGGAATCAGCCCCAGCATTTT; cdr3_aa: CSARKGNQPQHF
clone_size: .; v_call: TRBV20-1; d_call: TRBD2; j_call: TRBJ2-1; cdr3_nt: TGCAGTGCAAGACTAGCGGGCACCTACAATGAGCAGTTCTTC; cdr3_aa: CSARLAGTYNEQFF
clone_size: few; v_call: TRBV12-3/TRBV12-4; d_call: .; j_call: TRBJ2-3; cdr3_nt: TGTGCCAGCAGTCCAAGGGACTTCAGCACAGATACGCAGTATTTT; cdr3_aa: CASSPRDFSTDTQYF
clone_size: .; v_call: TRBV18; d_call: .; j_call: TRBJ2-1; cdr3_nt: TGTGCCAGCTCACCACCGAAAAGCTCCTACAATGAGCAGTTCTTC; cdr3_aa: CASSPPKSSYNEQFF
clone_size: .; v_call: TRBV7-2; d_call: .; j_call: TRBJ1-2; cdr3_nt: TGTGCCAGCAGCTTACGCCCGATCTATGGCTACACCTTC; cdr3_aa: CASSLRPIYGYTF
clone_size: .; v_call: TRBV6-2/TRBV6-3; d_call: .; j_call: TRBJ1-2; cdr3_nt: TGTGCCAGCAGTTACGGGGTCAACTATGGCTACACCTTC; cdr3_aa: CASSYGVNYGYTF
clone_size: .; v_call: TRBV25-1; d_call: .; j_call: TRBJ2-5; cdr3_nt: TGTGCCAGCAGTGTTAAGGAGACCCAGTACTTC; cdr3_aa: CASSVKETQYF
clone_size: once; v_call: TRBV9; d_call: .; j_call: TRBJ1-2; cdr3_nt: TGTGCCAGCAGCGGACAGGATGGCTACACCTTC; cdr3_aa: CASSGQDGYTF
clone_size: .; v_call: TRBV15; d_call: .; j_call: TRBJ1-6; cdr3_nt: TGTGCCACCAGCAGAGTGGACAGAACGACTTATAATTCACCCCTCCACTTT; cdr3_aa: CATSRVDRTTYNSPLHF
clone_size: .; v_call: TRBV10-3; d_call: .; j_call: TRBJ1-2; cdr3_nt: TGTGCCATCAGTGTTCAGGGCCCCTATGGCTACACCTTC; cdr3_aa: CAISVQGPYGYTF
clone_size: .; v_call: TRBV29-1; d_call: .; j_call: TRBJ2-5; cdr3_nt: TGCAGCTTGGATAGGGGAGAGACCCAGTACTTC; cdr3_aa: CSLDRGETQYF